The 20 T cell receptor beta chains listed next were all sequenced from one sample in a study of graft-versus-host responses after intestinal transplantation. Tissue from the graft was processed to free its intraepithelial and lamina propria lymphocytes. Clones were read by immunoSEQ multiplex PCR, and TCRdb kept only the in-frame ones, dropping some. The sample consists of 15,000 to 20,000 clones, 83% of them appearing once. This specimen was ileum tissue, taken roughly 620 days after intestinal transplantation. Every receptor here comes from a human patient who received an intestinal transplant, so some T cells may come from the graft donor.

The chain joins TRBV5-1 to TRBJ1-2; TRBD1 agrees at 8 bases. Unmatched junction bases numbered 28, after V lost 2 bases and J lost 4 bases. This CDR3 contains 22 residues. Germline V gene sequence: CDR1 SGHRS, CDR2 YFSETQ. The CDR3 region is CASSFFSLRRPGQGLLVYGYTF. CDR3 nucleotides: TGCGCCAGCAGCTTTTTTTCTTTGCGGCGGCCAGGACAGGGCTTATTAGTCTATGGCTACACCTTC.

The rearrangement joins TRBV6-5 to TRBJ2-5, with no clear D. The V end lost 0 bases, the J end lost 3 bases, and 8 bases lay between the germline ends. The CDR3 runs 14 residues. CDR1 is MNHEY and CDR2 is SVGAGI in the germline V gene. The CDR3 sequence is CASSYSIGEETQYF. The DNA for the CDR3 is TGTGCCAGCAGTTACTCGATTGGGGAAGAGACCCAGTACTTC.

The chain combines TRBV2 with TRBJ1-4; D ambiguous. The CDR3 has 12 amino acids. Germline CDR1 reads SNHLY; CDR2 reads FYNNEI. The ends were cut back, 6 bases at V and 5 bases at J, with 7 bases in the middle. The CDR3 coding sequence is TGTGCCAGCAGCGGGCGGAATGAAAAACTGTTTTTT. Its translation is CASSGRNEKLFF. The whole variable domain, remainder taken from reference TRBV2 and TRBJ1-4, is EPEVTQTPSHQVTQMGQEVILRCVPISNHLYFYWYRQILGQKVEFLVSFYNNEISEKSEIFDDQFSVERPDGSNFTLKIRSTKLEDSAMYFCASSGRNEKLFFGSGTQLSVL.

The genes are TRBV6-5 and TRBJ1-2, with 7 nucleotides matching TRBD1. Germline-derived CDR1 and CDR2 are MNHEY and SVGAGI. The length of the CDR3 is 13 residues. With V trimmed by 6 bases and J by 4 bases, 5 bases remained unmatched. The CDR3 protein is CASSPGQLYGYTF. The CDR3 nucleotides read TGTGCCAGCAGCCCGGGACAGCTCTATGGCTACACCTTC.

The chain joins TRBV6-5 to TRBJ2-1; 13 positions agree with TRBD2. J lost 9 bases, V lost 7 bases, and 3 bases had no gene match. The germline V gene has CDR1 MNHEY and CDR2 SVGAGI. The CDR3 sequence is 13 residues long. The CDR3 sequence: CASTRTSGGEQFF. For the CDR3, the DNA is TGTGCCAGCACCCGGACTAGCGGGGGTGAGCAGTTCTTC.

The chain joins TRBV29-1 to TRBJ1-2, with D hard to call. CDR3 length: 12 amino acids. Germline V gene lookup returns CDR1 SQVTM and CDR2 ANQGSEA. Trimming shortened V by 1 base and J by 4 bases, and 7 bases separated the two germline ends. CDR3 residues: CSVEGRPYGYTF. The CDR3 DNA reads TGCAGCGTTGAAGGCAGGCCCTATGGCTACACCTTC.

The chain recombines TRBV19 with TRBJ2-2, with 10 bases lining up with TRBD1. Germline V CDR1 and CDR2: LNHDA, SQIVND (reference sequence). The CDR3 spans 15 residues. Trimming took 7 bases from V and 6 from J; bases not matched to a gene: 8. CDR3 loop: CASTLGTGAPGELFF. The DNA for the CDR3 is TGTGCCAGTACCCTTGGGACAGGGGCTCCCGGGGAGCTGTTTTTT.

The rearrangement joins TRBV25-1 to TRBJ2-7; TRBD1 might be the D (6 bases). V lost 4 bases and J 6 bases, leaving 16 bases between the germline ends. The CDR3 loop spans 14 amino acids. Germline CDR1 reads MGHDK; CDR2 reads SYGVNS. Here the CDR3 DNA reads TGTGCCAGCAGTGTAAGGCAGGGGAACGCCGAGCAGTACTTC. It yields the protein CASSVRQGNAEQYF.

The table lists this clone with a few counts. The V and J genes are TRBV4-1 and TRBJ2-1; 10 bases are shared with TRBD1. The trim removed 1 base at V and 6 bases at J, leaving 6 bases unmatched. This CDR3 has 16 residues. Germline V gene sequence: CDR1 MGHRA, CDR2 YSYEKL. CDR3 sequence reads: CASSQATGGGSNEQFF. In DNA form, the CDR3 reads TGCGCCAGCAGCCAAGCGACAGGGGGCGGATCCAATGAGCAGTTCTTC.

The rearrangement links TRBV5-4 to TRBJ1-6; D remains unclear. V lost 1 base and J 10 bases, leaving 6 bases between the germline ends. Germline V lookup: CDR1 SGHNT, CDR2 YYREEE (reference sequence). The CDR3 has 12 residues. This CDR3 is CASSLLTSPLHF. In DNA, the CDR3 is TGTGCCAGCAGCTTGTTGACCTCACCCCTCCACTTT.

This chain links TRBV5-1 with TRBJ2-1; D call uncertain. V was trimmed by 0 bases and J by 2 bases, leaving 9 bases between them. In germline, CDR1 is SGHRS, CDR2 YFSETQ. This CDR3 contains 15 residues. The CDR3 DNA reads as TGCGCCAGCAGCTTGGAGCCAGCCCCCTACAATGAGCAGTTCTTC. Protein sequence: CASSLEPAPYNEQFF.

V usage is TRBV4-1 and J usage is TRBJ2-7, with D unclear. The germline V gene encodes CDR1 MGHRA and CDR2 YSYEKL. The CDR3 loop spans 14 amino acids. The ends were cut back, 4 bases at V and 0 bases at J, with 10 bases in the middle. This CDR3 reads CASSPYQSSYEQYF. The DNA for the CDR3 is TGCGCCAGCAGCCCCTATCAGAGCTCCTACGAGCAGTACTTC.

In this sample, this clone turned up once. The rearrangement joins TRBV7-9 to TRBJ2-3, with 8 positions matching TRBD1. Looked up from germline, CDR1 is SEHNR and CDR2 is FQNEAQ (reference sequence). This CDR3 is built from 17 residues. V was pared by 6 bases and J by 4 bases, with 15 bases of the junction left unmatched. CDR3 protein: CASRLETGQGFPDTQYF. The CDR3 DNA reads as TGTGCCAGCAGGCTAGAAACAGGACAGGGCTTTCCAGATACGCAGTATTTT.

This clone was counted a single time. CDR3 sequence: CSVGDPWRAFF. In DNA form, the CDR3 reads TGCAGCGTTGGGGACCCGTGGAGAGCTTTCTTT. The chain joins TRBV29-1 to TRBJ1-1, with D maybe TRBD1 (5 bases). The length of the CDR3 is 11 residues. The germline CDR1 and CDR2 sequences are SQVTM and ANQGSEA. V dropped 4 bases and J dropped 10 bases, with 13 bases sitting between them.

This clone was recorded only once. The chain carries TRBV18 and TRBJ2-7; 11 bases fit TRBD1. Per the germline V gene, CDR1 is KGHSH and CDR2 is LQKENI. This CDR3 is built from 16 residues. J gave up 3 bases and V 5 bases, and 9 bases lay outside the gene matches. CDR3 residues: CASSARAGTGGYEQYF. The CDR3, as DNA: TGTGCCAGCTCAGCACGAGCCGGGACAGGGGGCTACGAGCAGTACTTC.

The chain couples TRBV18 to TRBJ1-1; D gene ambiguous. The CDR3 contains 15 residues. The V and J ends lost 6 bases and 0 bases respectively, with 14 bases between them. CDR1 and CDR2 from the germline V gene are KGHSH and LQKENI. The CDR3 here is CASSPDPQLNTEAFF. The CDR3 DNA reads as TGTGCCAGCTCCCCAGACCCTCAGCTGAACACTGAAGCTTTCTTT.

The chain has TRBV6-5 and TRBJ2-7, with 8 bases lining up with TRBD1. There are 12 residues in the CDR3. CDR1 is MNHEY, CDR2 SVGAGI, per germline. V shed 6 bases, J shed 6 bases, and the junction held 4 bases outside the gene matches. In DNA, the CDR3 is TGTGCCAGCAGAGGACAGGGCCTCGAGCAGTACTTC. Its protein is CASRGQGLEQYF.

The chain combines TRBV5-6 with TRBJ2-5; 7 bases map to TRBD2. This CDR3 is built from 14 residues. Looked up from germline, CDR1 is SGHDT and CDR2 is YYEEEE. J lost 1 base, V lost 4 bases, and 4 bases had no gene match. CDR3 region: CASSPPSGQETQYF. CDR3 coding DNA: TGTGCCAGCAGCCCCCCTAGCGGCCAAGAGACCCAGTACTTC.

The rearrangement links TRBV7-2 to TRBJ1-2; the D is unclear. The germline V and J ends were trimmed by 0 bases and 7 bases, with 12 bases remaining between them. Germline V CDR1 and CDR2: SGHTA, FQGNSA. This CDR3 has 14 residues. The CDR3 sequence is CASSLAPDLSGYTF. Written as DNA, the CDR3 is TGTGCCAGCAGCTTAGCGCCGGATCTCAGTGGCTACACCTTC.

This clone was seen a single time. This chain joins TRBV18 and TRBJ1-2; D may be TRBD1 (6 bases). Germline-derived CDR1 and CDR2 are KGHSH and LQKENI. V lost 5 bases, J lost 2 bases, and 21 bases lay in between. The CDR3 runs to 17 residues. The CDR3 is CASSKGGRTESNYGYTF. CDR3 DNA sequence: TGTGCCAGCTCAAAGGGAGGACGGACAGAGTCCAACTATGGCTACACCTTC.